The rows below give T cell receptor beta chains drawn from one sample of a study of a mutant IDH1 vaccine in newly diagnosed glioma. For these TCRs, the target antigens are not known. This table comes from immunoSEQ multiplex PCR, and its TCRdb copy is limited to in-frame clones, with some not included. Seen here are approximately 60,000 clones, around 80% observed once, and the top ten hold roughly 8.4%. This specimen consisted of PBMCs, obtained from a glioma patient whose treatment included an IDH1 peptide vaccine. Every receptor here comes from a woman aged 40-49 years with glioma. Some clones in this sample may be carry-over from other donors' samples. The conserved cysteine and the conserved F or W are not part of the CDR3 here.

v_call | cdr3_aa
TRBV30 | AWSSRGYYEQY
TRBV5-4 | ASSLATYNEQF
TRBV20-1 | SGRAGNSVT
TRBV7-9 | ASSRAGGQYEQY
TRBV29-1 | SVTSPVTGRYEQY
TRBV4-1 | ASSHTGTGQTNEKLF
TRBV2 | ASSELTGTGNTIY
TRBV5-1 | ASRKTRGAYEQY
TRBV27 | ASSLRGAGLNEKLF
TRBV9 | ASSVARGMGHQPQH
TRBV9 | ASSAGTSGGAETQY
TRBV4-3 | ASSQGGPGAALYEQY
TRBV6-5 | ASSYGTEAF
TRBV11-2 | ASIFEGGYEQY
TRBV11-1 | ASSFQGQMNTEAF
TRBV10-3 | AITPGPYGYT
TRBV11-2 | ASSSSPSQETQY
TRBV2 | ASSVLLGSTGYT
TRBV6-6 | ASSPGQLNTEAF
TRBV19 | ASRQGVTYEQY
TRBV5-4 | ASSFGGVETQY
TRBV7-9 | ASSLDGHKH
TRBV5-4 | ASSLGQTQETQY
TRBV9 | ASSPPGAERNTIY
TRBV29-1 | SGSGVDTQY
TRBV7-9 | ASSSTRVNQPQH
TRBV11-2 | ASSLDPRGSQPQH
TRBV15 | ATSRGAETEAF
TRBV2 | ASMGSKGSDTQY
TRBV29-1 | SVEDRYGRKYQETQY
TRBV18 | ASSPGTGRIPEAF
TRBV5-6 | ASRPSGANVLT
TRBV6-6 | ASSYSGGGAEETQY
TRBV9 | ASSLGPLVGGYT
TRBV18 | ASSPQGQGVTGELF
TRBV30 | AWAPDRDVSPLH
TRBV7-6 | ASSERGGKTEAF
TRBV10-1 | ASSEFFSSGDYNEQF